The T cell receptor beta chain described here comes from a study of T-cell memory formation after mild COVID-19 (dated by TCRdb to the early 2020s). Regarding the complete study: TCR sequence clusters from the two donors were largely donor specific. T-cell clones expanding and contracting after mild COVID-19 in two donors were tracked by longitudinal TCRalpha and TCRbeta repertoire sequencing. Two young, previously healthy adult volunteers, one female and one male, were included in the cohort.

PBMCs were isolated by Ficoll-Paque density gradient centrifugation. The paper as a whole reports these results and caveats: Some responding clones were found in pre-infection memory, which suggests that pre-existing cross-reactive memory T cells took part in the SARS-CoV-2 response. The second-wave clones that peaked on day 37 were not confirmed to be SARS-CoV-2 specific. Contracting CD4+ clones were located mainly in the CM and EM memory subsets, whereas CD8+ clones were found to be enriched in EMRA. Clones that contracted from day 15 to 85 showed balanced CD4/CD8 phenotypes, whereas a second wave of clones that expanded from day 15 to 37 leaned towards CD4+. Only a couple of mild cases were covered in the study, and larger cohorts including severe cases with pre-infection samples were considered necessary.

This clonotype was counted between two and nine times. The clone's antigen remains unknown. One base away there is no much larger clone; base qualities are not given. Sequencing relied on an Illumina NovaSeq 6000. TCRalpha and TCRbeta cDNA libraries were constructed by 5'RACE with constant-segment primers, with sample barcodes and unique molecular identifiers being introduced. Trizol reagent was used to extract RNA from every sample. Amplification of the libraries took two PCR steps, and the second step added a second sample barcode plus Illumina TruSeq adapters. Libraries were sequenced on an Illumina NovaSeq with 2 x 150 bp paired-end reads. The paper's data handling went like this. The reads were demultiplexed and collapsed into UMI-guided consensus sequences using migec v1.2.7. Using mixcr v2.1.11, UMI consensuses were aligned to TRA and TRB V and J templates and then assembled into clonotypes. A clonotype was counted as expanded or contracted only if both edgeR and NoisET called the change significant, with noise models trained on biological replicates. edgeR calls used a false discovery rate-adjusted p below 0.01 and a log2 fold-change threshold of 1. As an exploratory analysis of dynamics, max-normalized trajectories of the 1000 most abundant clonotypes were examined by PCA with hierarchical clustering. Each responding clone was given a CD4 or CD8 phenotype based on the CD4+ and CD8+ repertoires, which had been sequenced separately. TCRdb reran the public reads through fastp at Q25 and MiXCR, keeping productive beta chains. Every CDR3 protein is listed once, alongside the most common genes and DNA of its rows. What appears here as the V and J calls and clone size reflects TCRdb's work, not the paper's. The sample has fewer than 450,000 distinct CDR3 sequences on record, 24% of them singletons. Of the sample, 8.5% to 10% is held by the ten largest clones.

This sequence originates from an adult woman who had mild COVID-19 (a few samples of this study predate the infection). The sample titles of this study are shuffled in the database, so cell type and time point are left out; the donor was told from shared clones. The source material was PBMCs or a T cell subset sorted from them (not recorded which).

CDR3 reads: CASTTSGRAGNEQFF. The nucleotide sequence is given as TGTGCCAGCACAACCAGCGGGAGGGCCGGCAATGAGCAGTTCTTC. The chain is assembled from TRBV6-2 or TRBV6-3 and TRBJ2-1, and TRBD2 matches 10 of the central bases. CDR1 is given as MNHEY and CDR2 as SVGEGT, both from the germline V gene. The junction shows trimming of 7 bases on V and 6 bases on J, and the gene matches do not reach 9 bases of it. The CDR3 spans 15 residues, from the cysteine through the phenylalanine. The CDR3 DNA has 45 bases and is translated from base 1.